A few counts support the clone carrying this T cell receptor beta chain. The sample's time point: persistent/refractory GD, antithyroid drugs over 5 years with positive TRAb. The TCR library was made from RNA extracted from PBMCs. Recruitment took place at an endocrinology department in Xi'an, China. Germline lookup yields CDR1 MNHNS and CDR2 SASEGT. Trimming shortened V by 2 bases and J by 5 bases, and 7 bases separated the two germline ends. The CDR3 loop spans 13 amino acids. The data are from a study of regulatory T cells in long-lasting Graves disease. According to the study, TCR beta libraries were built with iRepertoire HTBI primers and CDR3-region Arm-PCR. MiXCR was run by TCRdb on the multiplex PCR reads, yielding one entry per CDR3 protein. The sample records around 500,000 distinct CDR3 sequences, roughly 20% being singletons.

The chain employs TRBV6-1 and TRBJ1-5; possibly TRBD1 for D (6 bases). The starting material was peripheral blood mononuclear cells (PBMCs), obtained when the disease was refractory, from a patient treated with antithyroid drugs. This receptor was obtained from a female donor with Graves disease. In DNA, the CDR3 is TGTGCCAGCAGTGAAACAGGGCATCAGCCCCAGCATTTT. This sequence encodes CASSETGHQPQHF.